The entry that follows covers one TCR beta chain sequence. The antigen remains undetermined. This sample is drawn from a study of response to subunit inactivated influenza vaccine. TCRdb itself ran the RT-PCR reads through MiXCR, one entry per CDR3 protein. The table has hundreds of thousands of distinct CDR3 sequences, 14% seen once. With 4 bases removed from V and 2 bases from J, the gap between germline ends came to 13 bases. There are 14 residues in the CDR3. The germline CDR1 and CDR2 sequences are SGDLS and YYNGEE. Study-level results: Authors suggested few new T cells are recruited by each seasonal influenza vaccination.

The specimen was PBMCs from blood, collected 14 days before vaccination. The sequence derives from a man aged 50 to 60 who received an inactivated influenza vaccine. The chain recombines TRBV9 with TRBJ2-7; D possibly matches TRBD1 or TRBD2 (7 bases each). The CDR3 region has the DNA TGTGCCAGCAGCTCAGGGGGGGAAACCTACGAGCAGTACTTC. Translating it yields CASSSGGETYEQYF.